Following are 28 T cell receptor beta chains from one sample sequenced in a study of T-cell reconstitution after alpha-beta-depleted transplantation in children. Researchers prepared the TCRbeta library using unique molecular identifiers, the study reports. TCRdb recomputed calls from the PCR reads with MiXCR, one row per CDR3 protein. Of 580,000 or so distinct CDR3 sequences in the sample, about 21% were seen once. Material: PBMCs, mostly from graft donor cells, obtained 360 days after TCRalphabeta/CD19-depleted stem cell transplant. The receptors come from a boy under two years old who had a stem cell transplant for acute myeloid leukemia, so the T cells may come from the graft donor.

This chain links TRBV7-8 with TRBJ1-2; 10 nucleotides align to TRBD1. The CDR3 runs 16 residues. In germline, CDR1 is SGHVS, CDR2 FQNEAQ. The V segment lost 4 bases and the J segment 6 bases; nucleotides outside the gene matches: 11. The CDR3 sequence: CASSSAGTGAIDGYTF. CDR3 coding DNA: TGTGCCAGCAGCTCCGCCGGGACAGGGGCGATTGATGGCTACACCTTC.

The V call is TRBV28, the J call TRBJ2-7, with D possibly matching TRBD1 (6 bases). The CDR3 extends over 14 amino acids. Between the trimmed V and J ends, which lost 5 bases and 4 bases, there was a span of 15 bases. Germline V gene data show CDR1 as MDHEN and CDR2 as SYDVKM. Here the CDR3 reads CASSAPTGLYEQYV. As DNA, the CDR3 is TGTGCCAGCAGTGCCCCTACAGGGTTATACGAGCAGTACGTC.

CDR3 protein: CASSYYGQGYEQYF. Written as DNA, the CDR3 is TGTGCCAGCAGTTACTACGGACAGGGCTACGAGCAGTACTTC. V gene TRBV6-5 combines with J gene TRBJ2-7; TRBD1 matches 8 bases. From germline, CDR1 is MNHEY and CDR2 SVGAGI. Trimming took 1 base from V and 3 from J; bases not matched to a gene: 2. The CDR3 length is 14 residues.

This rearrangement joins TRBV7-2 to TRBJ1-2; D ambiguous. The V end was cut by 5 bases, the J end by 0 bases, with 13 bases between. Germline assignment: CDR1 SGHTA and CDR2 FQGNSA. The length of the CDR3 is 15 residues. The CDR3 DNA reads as TGTGCCAGCAGCGATCGTCCCCTAACTAACTATGGCTACACCTTC. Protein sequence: CASSDRPLTNYGYTF.

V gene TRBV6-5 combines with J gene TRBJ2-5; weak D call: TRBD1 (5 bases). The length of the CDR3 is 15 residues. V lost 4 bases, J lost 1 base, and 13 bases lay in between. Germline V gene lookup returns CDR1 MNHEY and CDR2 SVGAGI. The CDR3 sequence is CASSWGGGRQETQYF. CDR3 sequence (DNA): TGTGCCAGCAGTTGGGGCGGCGGCCGCCAAGAGACCCAGTACTTC.

In DNA form, the CDR3 reads TGTGCCAGCAGTACCGGGTGGACGGCCGATGAGCAGTTCTTC. Amino acids: CASSTGWTADEQFF. The chain employs TRBV6-1 and TRBJ2-1; D is uncertain. The CDR3 is 14 residues long. The germline gives CDR1 MNHNS, CDR2 SASEGT. V was cut by 5 bases and J by 8 bases, with 16 bases left in between.

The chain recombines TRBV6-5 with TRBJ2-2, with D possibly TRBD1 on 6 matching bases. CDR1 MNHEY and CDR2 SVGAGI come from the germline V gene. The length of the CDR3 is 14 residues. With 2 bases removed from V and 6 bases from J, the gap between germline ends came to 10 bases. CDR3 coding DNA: TGTGCCAGCAGTTACCCAACAGGGCCCGGGGAGCTGTTTTTT. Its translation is CASSYPTGPGELFF.

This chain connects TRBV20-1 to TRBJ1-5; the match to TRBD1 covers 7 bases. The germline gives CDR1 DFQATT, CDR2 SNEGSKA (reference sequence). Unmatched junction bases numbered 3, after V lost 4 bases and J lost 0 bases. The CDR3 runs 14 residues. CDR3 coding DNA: TGCAGTGCTACGACAGGGTTTAGCAATCAGCCCCAGCATTTT. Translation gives CSATTGFSNQPQHF.

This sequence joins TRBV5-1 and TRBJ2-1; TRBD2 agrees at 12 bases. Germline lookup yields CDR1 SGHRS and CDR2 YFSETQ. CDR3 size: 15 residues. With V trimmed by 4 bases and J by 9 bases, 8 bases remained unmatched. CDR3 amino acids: CASSLRLAGAGEQFF. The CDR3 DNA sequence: TGCGCCAGCAGCCTAAGACTAGCGGGGGCAGGTGAGCAGTTCTTC.

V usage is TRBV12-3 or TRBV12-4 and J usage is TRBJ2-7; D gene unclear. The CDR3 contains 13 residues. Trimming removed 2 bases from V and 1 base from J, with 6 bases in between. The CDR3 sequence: CASSLLRSYEQYF. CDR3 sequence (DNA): TGTGCCAGCAGTTTATTGCGGTCCTACGAGCAGTACTTC.

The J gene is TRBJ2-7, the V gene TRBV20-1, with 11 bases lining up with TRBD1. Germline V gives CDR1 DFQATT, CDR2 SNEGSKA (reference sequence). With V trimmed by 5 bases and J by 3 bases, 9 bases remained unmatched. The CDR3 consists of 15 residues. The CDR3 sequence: CSAVAGDRGSYEQYF. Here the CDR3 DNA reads TGCAGTGCTGTTGCCGGGGACAGGGGGAGCTACGAGCAGTACTTC.

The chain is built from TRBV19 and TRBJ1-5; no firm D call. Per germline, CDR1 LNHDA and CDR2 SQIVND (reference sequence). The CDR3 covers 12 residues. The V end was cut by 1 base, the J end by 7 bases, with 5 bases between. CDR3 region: CASSIAPQPQHF. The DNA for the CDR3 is TGTGCCAGTAGTATAGCCCCCCAGCCCCAGCATTTT.

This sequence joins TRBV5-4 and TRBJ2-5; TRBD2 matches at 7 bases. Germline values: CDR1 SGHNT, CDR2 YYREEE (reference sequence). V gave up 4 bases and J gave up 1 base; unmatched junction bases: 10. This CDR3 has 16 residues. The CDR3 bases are TGTGCCAGCAGCCACCGGGACTACGTCAGCCAAGAGACCCAGTACTTC. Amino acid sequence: CASSHRDYVSQETQYF. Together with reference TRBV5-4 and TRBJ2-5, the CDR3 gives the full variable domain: ETGVTQSPTHLIKTRGQQVTLRCSSQSGHNTVSWYQQALGQGPQFIFQYYREEENGRGNFPPRFSGLQFPNYSSELNVNALELDDSALYLCASSHRDYVSQETQYFGPGTRLLVL.

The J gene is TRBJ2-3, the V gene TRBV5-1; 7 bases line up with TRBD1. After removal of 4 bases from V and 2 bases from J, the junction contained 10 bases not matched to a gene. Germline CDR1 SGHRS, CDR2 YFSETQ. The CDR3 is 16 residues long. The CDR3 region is CASSPSAGGYTDTQYF. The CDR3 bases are TGCGCCAGCAGCCCCTCAGCAGGGGGATACACAGATACGCAGTATTTT.

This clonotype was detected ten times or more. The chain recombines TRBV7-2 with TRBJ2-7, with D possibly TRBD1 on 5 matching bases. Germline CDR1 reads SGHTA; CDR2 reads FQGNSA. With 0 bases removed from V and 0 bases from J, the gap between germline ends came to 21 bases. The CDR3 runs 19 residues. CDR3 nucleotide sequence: TGTGCCAGCAGCTTAGCCGGCGAAACAGGAACCCTTTTCTCCTACGAGCAGTACTTC. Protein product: CASSLAGETGTLFSYEQYF. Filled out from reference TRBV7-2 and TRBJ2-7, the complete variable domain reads GAGVSQSPSNKVTEKGKDVELRCDPISGHTALYWYRQSLGQGLEFLIYFQGNSAPDKSGLPSDRFSAERTGGSVSTLTIQRTQQEDSAVYLCASSLAGETGTLFSYEQYFGPGTRLTVT.

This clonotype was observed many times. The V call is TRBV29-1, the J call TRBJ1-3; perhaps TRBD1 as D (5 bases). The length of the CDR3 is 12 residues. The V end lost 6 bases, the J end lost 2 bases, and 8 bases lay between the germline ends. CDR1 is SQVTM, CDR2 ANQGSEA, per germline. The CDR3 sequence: CSVVGAGNTIYF. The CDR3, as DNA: TGCAGCGTGGTAGGGGCTGGAAACACCATATATTTT. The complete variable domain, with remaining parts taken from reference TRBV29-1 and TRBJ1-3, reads SAVISQKPSRDICQRGTSLTIQCQVDSQVTMMFWYRQQPGQSLTLIATANQGSEATYESGFVIDKFPISRPNLTFSTLTVSNMSPEDSSIYLCSVVGAGNTIYFGEGSWLTVV.

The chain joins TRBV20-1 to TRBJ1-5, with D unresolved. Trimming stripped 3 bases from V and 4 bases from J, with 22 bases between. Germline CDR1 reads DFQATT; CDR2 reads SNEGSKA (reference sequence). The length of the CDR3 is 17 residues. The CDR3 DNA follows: TGCAGTGCTAGGATATCTGCGGGAGGGATGTGGAATCAGCCCCAGCATTTT. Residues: CSARISAGGMWNQPQHF.

This CDR3 is CASRTGTRSYEQYF. The CDR3 coding sequence is TGTGCCAGCAGGACAGGGACCCGCTCCTACGAGCAGTACTTC. The genes are TRBV12-3 or TRBV12-4 and TRBJ2-7; TRBD1 agrees at 7 bases. The length of the CDR3 is 14 residues. J lost 0 bases, V lost 6 bases, and 5 bases had no gene match.

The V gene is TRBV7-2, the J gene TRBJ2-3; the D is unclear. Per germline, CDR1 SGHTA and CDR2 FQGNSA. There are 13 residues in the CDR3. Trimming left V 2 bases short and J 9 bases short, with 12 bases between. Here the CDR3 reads CASSLPPPLTQYF. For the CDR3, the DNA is TGTGCCAGCAGCTTACCGCCCCCTCTGACGCAGTATTTT.

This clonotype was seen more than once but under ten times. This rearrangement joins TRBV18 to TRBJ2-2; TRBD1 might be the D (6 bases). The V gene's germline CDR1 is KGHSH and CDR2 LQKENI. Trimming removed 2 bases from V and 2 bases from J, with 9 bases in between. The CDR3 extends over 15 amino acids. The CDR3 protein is CASSPRTDNTGELFF. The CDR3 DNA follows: TGTGCCAGCTCACCAAGGACAGATAACACCGGGGAGCTGTTTTTT.

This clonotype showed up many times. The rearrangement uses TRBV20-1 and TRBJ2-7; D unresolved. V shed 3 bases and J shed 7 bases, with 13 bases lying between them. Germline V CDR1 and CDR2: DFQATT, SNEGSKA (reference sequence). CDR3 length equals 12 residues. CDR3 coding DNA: TGCAGTGCTAGGCCTCTCTCGATAGAGCAGTACTTC. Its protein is CSARPLSIEQYF.

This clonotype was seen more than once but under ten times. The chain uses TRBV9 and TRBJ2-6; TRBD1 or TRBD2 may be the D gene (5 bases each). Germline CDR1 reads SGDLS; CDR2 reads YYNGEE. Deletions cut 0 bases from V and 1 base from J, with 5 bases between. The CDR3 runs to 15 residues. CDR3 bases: TGTGCCAGCAGCGTAGGGGGGTCTGGGGCCAACGTCCTGACTTTC. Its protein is CASSVGGSGANVLTF.

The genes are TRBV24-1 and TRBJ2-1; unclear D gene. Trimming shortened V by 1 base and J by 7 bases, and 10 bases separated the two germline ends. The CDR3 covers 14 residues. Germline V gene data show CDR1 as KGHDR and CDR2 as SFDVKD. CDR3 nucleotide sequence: TGTGCCACCAGTGATTTTAGGGCGAGGAATGAGCAGTTCTTC. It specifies CATSDFRARNEQFF.

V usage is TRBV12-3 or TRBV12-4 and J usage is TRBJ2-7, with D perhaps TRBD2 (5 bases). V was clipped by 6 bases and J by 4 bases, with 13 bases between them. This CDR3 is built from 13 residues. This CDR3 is CASSPSQYYEQYF. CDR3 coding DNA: TGTGCCAGCAGCCCTAGCCAGTATTACGAGCAGTACTTC.

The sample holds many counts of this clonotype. Written as DNA, the CDR3 is TGCAGTGCTAGACAGGCCTCCTACAATGAGCAGTTCTTC. Protein sequence: CSARQASYNEQFF. V usage is TRBV20-1 and J usage is TRBJ2-1; D unresolved. With 2 bases removed from V and 0 bases from J, the gap between germline ends came to 5 bases. The germline CDR1 and CDR2 sequences are DFQATT and SNEGSKA (reference sequence). CDR3 length equals 13 residues.

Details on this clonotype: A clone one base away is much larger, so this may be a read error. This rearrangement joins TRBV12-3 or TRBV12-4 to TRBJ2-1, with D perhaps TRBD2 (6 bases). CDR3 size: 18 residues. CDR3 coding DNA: TGTGCCAGCTGTTTAGGGGCTACTCTAGCGCAGTCCTACAATGAGCAGTTCTTC. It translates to CASCLGATLAQSYNEQFF.

The CDR3 DNA is TGTGCCAGCTCGTCGGGGGGCCCAAGGAAGGAAGATACGCAGTATTTT. Protein sequence: CASSSGGPRKEDTQYF. The chain links TRBV13 to TRBJ2-3; D perhaps matches TRBD2 (7 bases). Germline CDR1 reads PRHDT; CDR2 reads FYEKMQ (reference sequence). This CDR3 is built from 16 residues. V gave up 8 bases and J gave up 5 bases, with 23 bases separating them.

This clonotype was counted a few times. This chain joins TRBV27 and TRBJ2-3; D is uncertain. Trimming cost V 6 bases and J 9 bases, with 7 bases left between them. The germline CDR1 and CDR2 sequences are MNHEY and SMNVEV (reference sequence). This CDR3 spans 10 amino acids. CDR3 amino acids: CASSPKTQYF. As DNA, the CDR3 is TGTGCCAGCAGCCCAAAGACGCAGTATTTT.